The 13 T cell receptor beta chains listed next were all sequenced from one sample in a study of T cell repertoires in cytomegalovirus infection. Each CDR3 protein gets one entry after TCRdb re-called the reads with MiXCR. The sample consists of a few hundred thousand distinct CDR3 sequences, 40% of them appearing once. These receptors have no identified antigens. Specimen: cultured PBMCs, collected from culture after CMV antigen stimulation. The receptor source for this set is a human donor in good health (CMV status not recorded). Some clones in this sample may be carry-over from other donors' samples.

This clonotype was seen a few times. This sequence joins TRBV2 and TRBJ2-1; the match to TRBD1 covers 7 bases. The V gene end was trimmed by 8 bases and the J gene end by 2 bases; junction bases not matched to a gene: 9. The CDR3 extends over 15 amino acids. Germline CDR1 reads SNHLY; CDR2 reads FYNNEI. CDR3 DNA sequence: TGTGCCAGCCGCAGGACAGGTAGTACCTACAATGAGCAGTTCTTC. Protein sequence: CASRRTGSTYNEQFF.

The genes are TRBV19 and TRBJ2-6, with 10 bases matching TRBD1. Per the germline V gene, CDR1 is LNHDA and CDR2 is SQIVND (reference sequence). The CDR3 is made up of 17 amino acids. The trim removed 1 base at V and 4 bases at J, leaving 4 bases unmatched. The CDR3 region is CASSIVTGGTGANVLTF. The CDR3 region has the DNA TGTGCCAGTAGTATAGTGACAGGGGGCACCGGGGCCAACGTCCTGACTTTC. The full variable domain, completed using reference TRBV19 and TRBJ2-6, is DGGITQSPKYLFRKEGQNVTLSCEQNLNHDAMYWYRQDPGQGLRLIYYSQIVNDFQKGDIAEGYSVSREKKESFPLTVTSAQKNPTAFYLCASSIVTGGTGANVLTFGAGSRLTVL.

The chain has TRBV7-4 and TRBJ2-7; either TRBD1 or TRBD2 may fit D (5 bases each). Germline values: CDR1 SGHVT, CDR2 SQSDAQ. The V end was cut by 5 bases, the J end by 6 bases, with 17 bases between. The CDR3 has 14 amino acids. CDR3 DNA sequence: TGTGCCAGCAGCGGACGGGCGGGTGGGACCGAGCAGTACTTC. Amino acids: CASSGRAGGTEQYF.

As DNA, the CDR3 is TGTGCCAGCAGTCAAGTACCCCCAATCGAGCAGTACTTC. Residues: CASSQVPPIEQYF. This chain uses TRBV6-5 with TRBJ2-7; D is unclear. This CDR3 spans 13 amino acids. Trimming pared 5 bases from V and 6 bases from J, leaving 14 bases between. Germline V lookup: CDR1 MNHEY, CDR2 SVGAGI.

This clonotype was counted only a few times. DNA for the CDR3: TGTGCCAGCAGTGAAAGGTGGGGCGGAATGAACACTGAAGCTTTCTTT. Translation: CASSERWGGMNTEAFF. J is TRBJ1-1 and V is TRBV6-1; D perhaps matches TRBD1 (5 bases). CDR1 and CDR2 from the germline V gene are MNHNS and SASEGT. The CDR3 runs 16 residues. V shed 2 bases and J shed 0 bases, with 13 bases lying between them.

The chain has TRBV7-9 and TRBJ2-2; the match to TRBD2 covers 13 bases. CDR3 length: 15 amino acids. Looked up from germline, CDR1 is SEHNR and CDR2 is FQNEAQ (reference sequence). Germline trimming cut 5 bases from V and 9 bases from J; bases unmatched to any gene: 6. The chain's CDR3 is CASSRGTSGTWELFF. In DNA, the CDR3 is TGTGCCAGCAGCCGGGGGACTAGCGGGACTTGGGAGCTGTTTTTT.

The chain joins TRBV6-1 to TRBJ2-1; D call uncertain. V shed 5 bases and J shed 0 bases, with 17 bases lying between them. CDR1 MNHNS and CDR2 SASEGT come from the germline V gene. The CDR3 is 17 residues long. CDR3: CASSRQIGSSSYNEQFF. Written as DNA, the CDR3 is TGTGCCAGCAGTCGGCAAATAGGGTCTAGCTCCTACAATGAGCAGTTCTTC.

V and J are TRBV11-3 and TRBJ2-2, with D possibly being TRBD1 or TRBD2 (5 bases each). V shed 2 bases and J shed 7 bases, with 20 bases lying between them. Germline assignment: CDR1 SGHNT and CDR2 YENEEA. The CDR3 runs 17 residues. The CDR3 DNA reads as TGTGCCAGCAGCTTACTTCCGGGACCGAATATAATCGGGGAGCTGTTTTTT. This encodes CASSLLPGPNIIGELFF.

The CDR3 DNA sequence: TGTGCCAGCAGTACCCTGTGGCGGGGGAGCTCCTACAATGAGCAGTTCTTC. Its translation is CASSTLWRGSSYNEQFF. The rearrangement links TRBV6-2 or TRBV6-3 to TRBJ2-1, with 7 bases matching TRBD2. Trimming took 5 bases from V and 0 from J; bases not matched to a gene: 10. The CDR3 runs to 17 residues. Germline CDR1 MNHEY, CDR2 SVGEGT.

This clonotype was detected a few times. The chain carries TRBV6-1 and TRBJ1-4; TRBD1 matches 8 bases. Germline CDR1 reads MNHNS; CDR2 reads SASEGT. The CDR3 contains 15 residues. V lost 6 bases and J lost 6; bases outside the gene matches: 9. The CDR3 here is CASRSIQGEDEKLFF. CDR3 DNA sequence: TGTGCCAGCAGATCAATACAGGGGGAGGATGAAAAACTGTTTTTT.

The chain carries TRBV5-1 and TRBJ2-1; D might be TRBD2 (6 bases). The CDR3 is made up of 18 amino acids. V shed 1 base and J shed 0 bases, with 17 bases lying between them. In germline, CDR1 is SGHRS, CDR2 YFSETQ. The DNA of the CDR3 is TGCGCCAGCAGCTTGATCGGGACTCGGCCGAGCTCCTACAATGAGCAGTTCTTC. It translates to CASSLIGTRPSSYNEQFF.

The V gene is TRBV4-1, the J gene TRBJ2-1, with unresolved D. V was cut by 10 bases and J by 4 bases, with 11 bases left in between. CDR3 length: 12 amino acids. Germline CDR1 reads MGHRA; CDR2 reads YSYEKL. In DNA, the CDR3 is TGCGCCATCGGCGAGACTTACAATGAGCAGTTCTTC. Residues: CAIGETYNEQFF.

Remarks on this clonotype: At one end, the junction sequence differs from germline, possibly due to a read error. J is TRBJ1-5 and V is TRBV7-4, with 8 positions matching TRBD1. This CDR3 has 17 amino acids. Germline values: CDR1 SGHVT, CDR2 SQSDAQ. The CDR3 spells CASSSPQVTGDHHPQHF. As DNA, the CDR3 is TGTGCCAGCAGCTCACCCCAGGTGACAGGGGACCATCACCCCCAGCATTTT.